This TCR beta chain was sequenced for a study of T cell responses to AZD1222 COVID-19 vaccine. Findings and limits, study-wide: Only five to seven AZD1222 recipients tested seropositive at baseline.

TCRdb's copy holds only in-frame clones and misses some; the assay was immunoSEQ multiplex PCR. The table has under 90,000 clones, 83% seen once. For this clone: The target antigen is unknown.

J lost 0 bases, V lost 2 bases, and 7 bases had no gene match. The germline CDR1 and CDR2 sequences are SGHRS and YFSETQ. The CDR3 has 18 residues. Material: peripheral blood, obtained 28 days after the second AZD1222 dose. The chain recombines TRBV5-1 with TRBJ2-6; the match to TRBD1 covers 8 bases. The clonotype comes from an adult who received the AZD1222 COVID-19 vaccine. Written as DNA, the CDR3 is TGCGCCAGCAGCTTAGCGTTCAGGGGGCTCTCTGGGGCCAACGTCCTGACTTTC. This translates into CASSLAFRGLSGANVLTF.